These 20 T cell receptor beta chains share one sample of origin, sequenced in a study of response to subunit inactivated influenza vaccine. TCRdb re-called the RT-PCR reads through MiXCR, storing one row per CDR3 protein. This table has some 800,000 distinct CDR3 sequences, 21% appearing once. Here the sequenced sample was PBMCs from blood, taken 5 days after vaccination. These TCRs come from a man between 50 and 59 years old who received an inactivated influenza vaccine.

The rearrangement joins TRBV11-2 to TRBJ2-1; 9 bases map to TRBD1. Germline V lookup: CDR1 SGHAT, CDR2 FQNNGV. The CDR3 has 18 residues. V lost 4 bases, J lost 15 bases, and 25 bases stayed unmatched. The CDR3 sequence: CASSYLAWDRVVLYPPFF. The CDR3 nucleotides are TGTGCCAGCAGCTACCTCGCGTGGGACAGGGTGGTTCTATACCCCCCGTTCTTC.

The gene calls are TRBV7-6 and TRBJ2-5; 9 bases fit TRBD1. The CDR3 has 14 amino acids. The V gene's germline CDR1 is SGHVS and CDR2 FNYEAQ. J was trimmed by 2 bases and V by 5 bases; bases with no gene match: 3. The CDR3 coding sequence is TGTGCCAGCAGCGATGGACAGGGGCAAGAGACCCAGTACTTC. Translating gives CASSDGQGQETQYF.

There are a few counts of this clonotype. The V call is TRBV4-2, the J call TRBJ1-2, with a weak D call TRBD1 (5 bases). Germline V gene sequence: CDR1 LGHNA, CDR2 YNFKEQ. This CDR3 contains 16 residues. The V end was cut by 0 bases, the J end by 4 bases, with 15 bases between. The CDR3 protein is CASSQDLSGRVYGYTF. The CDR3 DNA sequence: TGTGCCAGCAGCCAAGATTTATCTGGCAGGGTCTATGGCTACACCTTC.

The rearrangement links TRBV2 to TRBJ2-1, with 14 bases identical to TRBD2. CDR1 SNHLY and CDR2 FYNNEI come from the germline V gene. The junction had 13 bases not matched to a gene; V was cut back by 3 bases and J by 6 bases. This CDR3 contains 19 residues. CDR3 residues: CASSDGGLAGDPSANEQFF. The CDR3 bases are TGTGCCAGCAGTGATGGGGGACTAGCGGGAGACCCGAGTGCCAATGAGCAGTTCTTC.

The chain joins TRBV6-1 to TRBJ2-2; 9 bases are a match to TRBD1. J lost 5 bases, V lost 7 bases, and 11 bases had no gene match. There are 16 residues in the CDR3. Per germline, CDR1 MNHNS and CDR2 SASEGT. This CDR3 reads CASKSAGQGKTGELFF. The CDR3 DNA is TGTGCCAGCAAATCAGCGGGACAGGGTAAAACCGGGGAGCTGTTTTTT.

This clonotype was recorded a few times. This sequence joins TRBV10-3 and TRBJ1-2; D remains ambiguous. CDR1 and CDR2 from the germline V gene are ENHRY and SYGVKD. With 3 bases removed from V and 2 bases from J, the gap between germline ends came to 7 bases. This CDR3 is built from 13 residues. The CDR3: CAISEWRNYGYTF. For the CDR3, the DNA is TGTGCCATCAGTGAATGGAGGAACTATGGCTACACCTTC.

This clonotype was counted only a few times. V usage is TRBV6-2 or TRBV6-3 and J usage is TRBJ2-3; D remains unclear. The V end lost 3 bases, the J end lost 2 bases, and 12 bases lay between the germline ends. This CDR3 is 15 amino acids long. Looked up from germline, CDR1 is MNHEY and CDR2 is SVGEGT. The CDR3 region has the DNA TGTGCCAGCAGTTATTGGCTAGAGGTCACAGATACGCAGTATTTT. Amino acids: CASSYWLEVTDTQYF.

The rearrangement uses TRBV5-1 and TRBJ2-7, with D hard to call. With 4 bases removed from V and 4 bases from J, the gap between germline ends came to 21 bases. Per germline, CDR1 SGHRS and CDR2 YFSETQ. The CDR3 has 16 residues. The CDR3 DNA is TGCGCCAGCAGCCGCTCACCAGCCGGATCGGGTTACGAGCAGTACTTC. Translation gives CASSRSPAGSGYEQYF.

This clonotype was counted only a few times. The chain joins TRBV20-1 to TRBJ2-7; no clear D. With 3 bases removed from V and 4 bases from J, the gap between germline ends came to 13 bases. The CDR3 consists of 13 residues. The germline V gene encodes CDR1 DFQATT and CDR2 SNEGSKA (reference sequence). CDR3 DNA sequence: TGCAGTGCTAGCCGGGTATCTAGATACGAGCAGTACTTC. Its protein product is CSASRVSRYEQYF.

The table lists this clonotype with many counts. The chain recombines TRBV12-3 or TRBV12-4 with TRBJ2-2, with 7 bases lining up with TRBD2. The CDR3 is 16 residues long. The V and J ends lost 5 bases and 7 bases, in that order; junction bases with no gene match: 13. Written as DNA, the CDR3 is TGTGCCAGCAGTCCCCCCCGGGCGGGAGTAATCGGGGAGCTGTTTTTT. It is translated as CASSPPRAGVIGELFF.

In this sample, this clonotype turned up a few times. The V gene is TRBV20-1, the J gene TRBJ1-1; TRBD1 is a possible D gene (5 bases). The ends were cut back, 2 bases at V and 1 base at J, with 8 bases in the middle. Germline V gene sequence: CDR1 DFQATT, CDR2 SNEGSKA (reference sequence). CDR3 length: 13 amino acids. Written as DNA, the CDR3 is TGCAGTGCTAGACAGGGCAGGAACACTGAAGCTTTCTTT. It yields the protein CSARQGRNTEAFF.

The DNA for the CDR3 is TGTGCCAGCAGCCCAACCGTGCTAGCCAAAAACATTCAGTACTTC. Its protein is CASSPTVLAKNIQYF. The rearrangement links TRBV7-9 to TRBJ2-4, with D unresolved. The CDR3 contains 15 residues. Germline V lookup: CDR1 SEHNR, CDR2 FQNEAQ (reference sequence). Trimming pared 5 bases from V and 0 bases from J, leaving 11 bases between.

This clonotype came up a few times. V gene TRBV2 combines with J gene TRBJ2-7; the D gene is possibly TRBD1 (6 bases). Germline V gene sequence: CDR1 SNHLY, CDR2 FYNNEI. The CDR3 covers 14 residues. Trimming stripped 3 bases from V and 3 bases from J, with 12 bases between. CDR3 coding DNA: TGTGCCAGCAGTGAGATCCTACAGGGCTACGAGCAGTACTTC. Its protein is CASSEILQGYEQYF.

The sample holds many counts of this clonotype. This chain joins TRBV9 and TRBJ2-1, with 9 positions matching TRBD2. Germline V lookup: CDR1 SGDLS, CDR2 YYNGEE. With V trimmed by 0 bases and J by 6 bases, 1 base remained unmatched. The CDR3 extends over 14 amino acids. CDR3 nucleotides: TGTGCCAGCAGCGTAGGACTAGCGGTCAATGAGCAGTTCTTC. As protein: CASSVGLAVNEQFF.

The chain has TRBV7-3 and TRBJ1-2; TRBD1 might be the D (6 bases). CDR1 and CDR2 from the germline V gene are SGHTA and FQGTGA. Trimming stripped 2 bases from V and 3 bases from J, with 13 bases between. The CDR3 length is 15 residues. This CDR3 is CASSLGQGMDYGYTF. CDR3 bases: TGTGCCAGCAGCTTAGGTCAGGGGATGGACTATGGCTACACCTTC.

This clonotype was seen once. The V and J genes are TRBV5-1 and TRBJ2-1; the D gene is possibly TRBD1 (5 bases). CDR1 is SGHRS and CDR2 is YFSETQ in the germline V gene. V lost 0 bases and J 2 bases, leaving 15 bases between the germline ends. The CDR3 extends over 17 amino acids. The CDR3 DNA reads TGCGCCAGCAGCTTGGAAGGGGCAGCCTTTACCTACAATGAGCAGTTCTTC. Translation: CASSLEGAAFTYNEQFF.

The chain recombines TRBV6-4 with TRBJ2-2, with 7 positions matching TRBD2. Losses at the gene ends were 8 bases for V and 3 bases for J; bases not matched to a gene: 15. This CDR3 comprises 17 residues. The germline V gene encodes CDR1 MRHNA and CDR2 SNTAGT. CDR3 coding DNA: TGTGCCAGCCTCCGCAGCGCCGCGGGGGACTACACCGGGGAGCTGTTTTTT. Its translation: CASLRSAAGDYTGELFF.

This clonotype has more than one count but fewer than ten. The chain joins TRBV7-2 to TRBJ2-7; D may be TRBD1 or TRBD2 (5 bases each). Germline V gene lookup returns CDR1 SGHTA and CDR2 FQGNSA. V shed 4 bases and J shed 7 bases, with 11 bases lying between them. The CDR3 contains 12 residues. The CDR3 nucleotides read TGTGCCAGCAGCTCCCGGGACCCTGAGCAGTACTTC. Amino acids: CASSSRDPEQYF. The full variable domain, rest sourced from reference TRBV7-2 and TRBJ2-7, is GAGVSQSPSNKVTEKGKDVELRCDPISGHTALYWYRQSLGQGLEFLIYFQGNSAPDKSGLPSDRFSAERTGGSVSTLTIQRTQQEDSAVYLCASSSRDPEQYFGPGTRLTVT.

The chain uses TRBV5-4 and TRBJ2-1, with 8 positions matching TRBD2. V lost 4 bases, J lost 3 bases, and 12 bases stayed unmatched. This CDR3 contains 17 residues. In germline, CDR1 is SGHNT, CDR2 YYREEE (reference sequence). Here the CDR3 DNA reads TGTGCCAGCAGCCGCCAAAGCGGGGGACGTGTCTACAATGAGCAGTTCTTC. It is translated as CASSRQSGGRVYNEQFF.

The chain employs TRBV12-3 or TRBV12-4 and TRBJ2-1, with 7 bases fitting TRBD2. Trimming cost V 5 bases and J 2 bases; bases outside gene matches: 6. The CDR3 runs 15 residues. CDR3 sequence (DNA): TGTGCCAGCAGTAAAAGCGGGGCAGCCTACAATGAGCAGTTCTTC. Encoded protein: CASSKSGAAYNEQFF.